This record concerns one T cell receptor (beta chain) sequence. These data come from a study of tumor-infiltrating lymphocytes in oesophageal squamous cell carcinoma. CDR1 is SGHTA and CDR2 is FQGNSA in the germline V gene. The V end lost 2 bases, the J end lost 9 bases, and 5 bases lay between the germline ends. CDR3 length equals 11 residues. From the PCR reads, TCRdb called clonotypes with MiXCR, one entry per CDR3 protein. The sample carries about 10,000 distinct CDR3 sequences, approximately 60% recorded once. The chain joins TRBV7-2 to TRBJ2-4; D remains unclear. Material for sequencing was esophageal tumor tissue. The origin of this receptor is a male donor with esophageal squamous cell carcinoma. CDR3 in DNA: TGTGCCAGCAGCTTAAACCTCATTCAGTACTTC. Translation gives CASSLNLIQYF.